The 8 T cell receptor beta chains reported below all come from one sample, sequenced in a study of T cell repertoires in urothelial bladder cancer. Libraries were prepared by immunoSEQ multiplex PCR; TCRdb keeps only in-frame clonotypes and omits some of them. The sample lists 9,000 to 13,000 clones, around 65% occurring once. Sequencing was carried out using tumor-infiltrating cells from bladder cancer. All receptors come from a human donor with a benign inflammatory bladder lesion.

The rearrangement joins TRBV6-1 to TRBJ2-5; no reliable D call. V lost 2 bases and J 7 bases, leaving 11 bases between the germline ends. Germline V gives CDR1 MNHNS, CDR2 SASEGT. This CDR3 comprises 13 residues. The CDR3 DNA sequence: TGTGCCAGCAGTGAAAGGGCCGCGTGGACCCAGTACTTC. Its translation: CASSERAAWTQYF.

This clone appeared a single time. The chain couples TRBV21-1 to TRBJ1-4. TRBV21-1 is termed a pseudogene. The CDR3 extends over 16 amino acids. The DNA of the CDR3 is TGTGCCAGCCCGACGGAGATGACAACAACTAATGAAAAACTGTTTTTT. Its protein product is CASPTEMTTTNEKLFF.

The table lists this clone with a count of one. The chain couples TRBV29-1 to TRBJ2-5; TRBD1 or TRBD2 may be the D gene (7 bases each). The V end lost 6 bases, the J end lost 5 bases, and 16 bases lay between the germline ends. CDR3 size: 13 residues. From germline, CDR1 is SQVTM and CDR2 ANQGSEA. The CDR3 spells CSVSPQGGETQYF. The CDR3 nucleotides read TGCAGCGTATCACCCCAGGGGGGGGAGACCCAGTACTTC.

The chain combines TRBV7-9 with TRBJ2-1; D remains ambiguous. Trimming pared 4 bases from V and 8 bases from J, leaving 12 bases between. This CDR3 is built from 13 residues. Germline V gene lookup returns CDR1 SEHNR and CDR2 FQNEAQ (reference sequence). In DNA form, the CDR3 reads TGTGCCAGCAGCTCCCCACCCGGCGATGAGCAGTTCTTC. It is translated as CASSSPPGDEQFF.

In DNA form, the CDR3 reads TGTGCCAGCAGTGAAACGTGGGTACTTTCTGGGGGCTACACCTTC. It codes for CASSETWVLSGGYTF. The gene calls are TRBV2 and TRBJ1-2; D not resolved. Per germline, CDR1 SNHLY and CDR2 FYNNEI. The V gene lost 2 bases and the J gene lost 8 bases, with 18 bases spanning the gap. The CDR3 covers 15 residues.

The chain is built from TRBV5-4 and TRBJ1-2; D remains unclear. Trimming left V 2 bases short and J 1 base short, with 12 bases between. Germline V lookup: CDR1 SGHNT, CDR2 YYREEE (reference sequence). The CDR3 sequence is 15 residues long. CDR3 nucleotides: TGTGCCAGCAGCTTTAACGGGTGGGATAACTATGGCTACACCTTC. It specifies CASSFNGWDNYGYTF.

Within the sample, this clone is medium-sized. The V call is TRBV5-4, the J call TRBJ1-4; D gene uncertain. Germline V gene lookup returns CDR1 SGHNT and CDR2 YYREEE (reference sequence). CDR3 size: 17 residues. Trimming removed 1 base at V and 1 base at J, with 14 bases between. The CDR3 bases are TGTGCCAGCAGCTTGTCCCCCGACCGAGGAACTAATGAAAAACTGTTTTTT. Its translation is CASSLSPDRGTNEKLFF.

This chain joins TRBV4-2 and TRBJ2-3, with D possibly being TRBD2 (7 bases). V was pared by 6 bases and J by 1 base, with 20 bases between. CDR3 length equals 17 residues. Germline CDR1 and CDR2: LGHNA and YNFKEQ. The CDR3 loop reads CASRDRWGGSRTDTQYF. For the CDR3, the DNA is TGTGCCAGCAGGGACAGATGGGGGGGCAGCCGCACAGATACGCAGTATTTT.